Below are 17 T cell receptor beta chains sequenced from a single sample in a study of blood T cells in healthy people across ages. Then a second PCR, running about 7 to 11 cycles, was carried out with a sample-barcoded 5' primer and a J-beta primer mix. In TCRdb, the 5' RACE reads were re-called with MiXCR into one record per CDR3 protein. The data contain about 640,000 distinct CDR3 sequences, roughly 31% of them singletons. Sequencing used blood. Every receptor here comes from a woman aged 80 or older in good health.

The chain combines TRBV5-1 with TRBJ2-3; the D is unclear. There are 15 residues in the CDR3. The ends were cut back, 3 bases at V and 2 bases at J, with 13 bases in the middle. Germline CDR1 is SGHRS and CDR2 is YFSETQ. The CDR3 is CASSWMDTVTDTQYF. The CDR3, as DNA: TGCGCCAGCAGCTGGATGGATACGGTCACAGATACGCAGTATTTT.

This chain links TRBV7-9 with TRBJ2-1; no reliable D call. The V gene's germline CDR1 is SEHNR and CDR2 FQNEAQ (reference sequence). V was clipped by 2 bases and J by 10 bases, with 6 bases between them. The CDR3 is 11 amino acids. CDR3 sequence reads: CASSLKGEQFF. In DNA form, the CDR3 reads TGTGCCAGCAGCTTAAAAGGAGAGCAGTTCTTC.

V is TRBV4-2 and J is TRBJ1-1; D is unclear. Germline assignment: CDR1 LGHNA and CDR2 YNFKEQ. Between the trimmed V and J ends, which lost 3 bases and 8 bases, there was a span of 16 bases. The CDR3 is made up of 14 amino acids. In DNA, the CDR3 is TGTGCCAGCAGCCAGACCGATGTGCCGGCGGAAGCTTTCTTT. Protein: CASSQTDVPAEAFF.

This chain uses TRBV18 with TRBJ1-4; D gene ambiguous. CDR1 is KGHSH, CDR2 LQKENI, per germline. This CDR3 is built from 13 residues. The ends were cut back, 5 bases at V and 0 bases at J, with 4 bases in the middle. The CDR3 bases are TGTGCCAGCTCAACATCAACTAATGAAAAACTGTTTTTT. It encodes CASSTSTNEKLFF. The entire variable domain, with the rest obtained from reference TRBV18 and TRBJ1-4, is as follows: NAGVMQNPRHLVRRRGQEARLRCSPMKGHSHVYWYRQLPEEGLKFMVYLQKENIIDESGMPKERFSAEFPKEGPSILRIQQVVRGDSAAYFCASSTSTNEKLFFGSGTQLSVL.

At least ten counts were recorded for this clonotype. This sequence joins TRBV18 and TRBJ2-1, with D maybe TRBD1 (5 bases). V was pared by 1 base and J by 7 bases, with 17 bases between. This CDR3 spans 16 amino acids. The germline V gene has CDR1 KGHSH and CDR2 LQKENI. The chain's CDR3 is CASSPQLVQVGNEQFF. Here the CDR3 DNA reads TGTGCCAGCTCACCACAACTTGTACAGGTCGGGAATGAGCAGTTCTTC. The whole variable domain, remainder taken from reference TRBV18 and TRBJ2-1, is NAGVMQNPRHLVRRRGQEARLRCSPMKGHSHVYWYRQLPEEGLKFMVYLQKENIIDESGMPKERFSAEFPKEGPSILRIQQVVRGDSAAYFCASSPQLVQVGNEQFFGPGTRLTVL.

This clonotype was counted ten times or more. The chain recombines TRBV27 with TRBJ2-7; 7 bases are a match to TRBD1. CDR1 is MNHEY and CDR2 is SMNVEV in the germline V gene (reference sequence). CDR3 length: 16 residues. V dropped 2 bases and J dropped 8; count of bases not matched to a gene: 15. The CDR3 loop is CASSLASDREFRKQYF. The CDR3 nucleotides read TGTGCCAGCAGTTTAGCAAGCGACAGGGAGTTCCGCAAGCAGTACTTC.

The CDR3 spells CSAPDRNGVWGGYTF. CDR3 bases: TGCAGTGCTCCCGATAGGAACGGCGTTTGGGGTGGCTACACCTTC. The chain combines TRBV20-1 with TRBJ1-2; D remains unclear. The CDR3 consists of 15 residues. Germline V gene sequence: CDR1 DFQATT, CDR2 SNEGSKA (reference sequence). Deletions cut 5 bases from V and 7 bases from J, with 23 bases between.

This clonotype was detected a few times. The chain is built from TRBV7-2 and TRBJ1-3; D might be TRBD1 (6 bases). V was cut by 1 base and J by 0 bases, with 13 bases left in between. This CDR3 has 17 amino acids. Germline-derived CDR1 and CDR2 are SGHTA and FQGNSA. The CDR3, as DNA: TGTGCCAGCAGCTTAGTAGGCCAGGGGAGCTCTGGAAACACCATATATTTT. This gives the protein CASSLVGQGSSGNTIYF. Full variable domain (missing parts from reference TRBV7-2 and TRBJ1-3): GAGVSQSPSNKVTEKGKDVELRCDPISGHTALYWYRQSLGQGLEFLIYFQGNSAPDKSGLPSDRFSAERTGGSVSTLTIQRTQQEDSAVYLCASSLVGQGSSGNTIYFGEGSWLTVV.

V gene TRBV20-1 combines with J gene TRBJ2-4; D is tentatively TRBD1 or TRBD2 (5 bases each). Germline-derived CDR1 and CDR2 are DFQATT and SNEGSKA (reference sequence). This CDR3 has 14 residues. Trimming pared 3 bases from V and 1 base from J, leaving 10 bases between. The CDR3 DNA sequence: TGCAGTGCTAGTTATGAGGGGGCCAAAAACATTCAGTACTTC. This translates into CSASYEGAKNIQYF.

This clonotype was counted only a few times. The CDR3 nucleotides read TGTGCCAGCAGTTACCTGGGACAGGGGGCTAGTGGAAACACCATATATTTT. Its protein product is CASSYLGQGASGNTIYF. The chain uses TRBV6-5 and TRBJ1-3; 12 bases are shared with TRBD1. Germline V lookup: CDR1 MNHEY, CDR2 SVGAGI. There are 17 residues in the CDR3. V shed 2 bases and J 3 bases; nucleotides not matched to a gene: 5.

Concerning this clonotype: One base away lies a much larger clone, so this may be a sequencing read error. The chain recombines TRBV28 with TRBJ2-7; D call uncertain. The closer fit of TRBJ2-5 to the DNA end suggests the J call may be wrong. Per the germline V gene, CDR1 is MDHEN and CDR2 is SYDVKM. This CDR3 is 11 amino acids long. CDR3 in amino acids: CANRFYETQYF. CDR3 sequence (DNA): TGTGCCAACAGATTCTACGAGACCCAGTACTTC.

Worth noting for this clonotype: A read error is possible here, since a much larger clone lies one base away. This chain joins TRBV27 and TRBJ2-5, with D perhaps TRBD2 (6 bases). The V gene's germline CDR1 is MNHEY and CDR2 SMNVEV (reference sequence). This CDR3 spans 15 amino acids. Trimming removed 5 bases from V and 11 bases from J, with 24 bases in between. The CDR3 region is CASSPRRGLVNEQYF. DNA of the CDR3: TGTGCCAGCAGTCCCCGACGGGGGTTGGTTAATGAGCAGTACTTC.

This clonotype was observed a handful of times. This may be a read error: a much more frequent sequence differs by one nucleotide. This chain joins TRBV10-3 and TRBJ2-5; perhaps TRBD2 as D (6 bases). The CDR3 spans 14 residues. Germline V lookup: CDR1 ENHRY, CDR2 SYGVKD. DNA of the CDR3: TGTGCCATCAGGGAGTCAGCGGGCCAAGAGACCCAGTACTTC. Its protein is CAIRESAGQETQYF.

Ten or more counts support this clonotype. The genes are TRBV7-2 and TRBJ2-7; either TRBD1 or TRBD2 may supply D (5 bases each). CDR3 length: 16 residues. Germline V gene sequence: CDR1 SGHTA, CDR2 FQGNSA. Trimming took 0 bases from V and 6 from J, leaving 18 bases between them. For the CDR3, the DNA is TGTGCCAGCAGCTTAGCTCAGGCGTCAGGGACGGGCGAGCAGTACTTC. The encoded protein is CASSLAQASGTGEQYF.

This clonotype came up a few times. Since a much larger clone is just one base distant, this may be a read error. This chain links TRBV20-1 with TRBJ2-5; 10 bases agree with TRBD2. CDR1 and CDR2 from the germline V gene are DFQATT and SNEGSKA (reference sequence). The CDR3 consists of 11 residues. The CDR3 DNA reads TGCAGGGCTAGCGGGGGTGAGACCCAGTACTTC. This gives the protein CRASGGETQYF.

This clonotype showed up many times. The chain joins TRBV10-2 to TRBJ2-7; TRBD2 might be the D (5 bases). Germline V gene lookup returns CDR1 WSHSY and CDR2 SAAADI. The CDR3 has 15 amino acids. The V end lost 3 bases, the J end lost 2 bases, and 14 bases lay between the germline ends. The CDR3 spells CASSEAGLGAYEQYF. In DNA, the CDR3 is TGCGCCAGCAGTGAAGCAGGACTCGGAGCCTACGAGCAGTACTTC.

This clonotype was picked up one time. A much larger clone lies a single base off, so this may be a read error. The chain recombines TRBV7-2 with TRBJ1-2, with 7 bases aligning to TRBD1. The germline gives CDR1 SGHTA, CDR2 FQGNSA. The V segment lost 5 bases and the J segment 10 bases; nucleotides outside the gene matches: 7. This CDR3 has 12 amino acids. CDR3 residues: CASSPGTADYTF. The CDR3, as DNA: TGTGCCAGCAGCCCAGGGACAGCGGACTACACCTTC. Full variable domain (outside the CDR3, taken from reference TRBV7-2 and TRBJ1-2): GAGVSQSPSNKVTEKGKDVELRCDPISGHTALYWYRQSLGQGLEFLIYFQGNSAPDKSGLPSDRFSAERTGGSVSTLTIQRTQQEDSAVYLCASSPGTADYTFGSGTRLTVV.